This T cell receptor (beta chain) came from a study of T cell changes during pregnancy in multiple sclerosis. The germline V and J ends were trimmed by 2 bases and 3 bases, with 8 bases remaining between them. Germline loops: CDR1 KGHSH, CDR2 LQKENI. This CDR3 is 15 amino acids long. Clones were sequenced by immunoSEQ multiplex PCR, and TCRdb holds only the in-frame ones, with some missing. The data contain around 40,000 clones, 89% of them seen just once; the ten biggest clones take up approximately 1.2%. The specimen comprised CD4+ T cells from peripheral blood mononuclear cells, sampled in the first trimester of pregnancy. The source is a female donor with multiple sclerosis, enrolled in a pregnancy study. The chain combines TRBV18 with TRBJ2-6; D is unclear. The CDR3 DNA sequence: TGTGCCAGCTCACCAGACTCGGGTGGGGCCAACGTCCTGACTTTC. It encodes CASSPDSGGANVLTF.